The 27 T cell receptor beta chains reported below all come from one sample, sequenced in a study of blood T cell repertoires in COVID-19. Sequenced by immunoSEQ multiplex PCR; TCRdb stores in-frame clones only, minus some. In the table there are roughly 50,000 clones, more than 80% of which are singletons. Sequenced: peripheral blood. These receptors all come from an older woman with acute or convalescent COVID-19.

This chain connects TRBV10-3 to TRBJ2-7; tentative D call: TRBD2 (6 bases). The V end was cut by 7 bases, the J end by 3 bases, with 7 bases between. CDR1 and CDR2 (germline): ENHRY, SYGVKD. This CDR3 region has 11 residues. The DNA for the CDR3 is TGTGCCATCAAGGAGGGCTACGAGCAGTACTTC. This codes for CAIKEGYEQYF.

The V gene is TRBV29-1, the J gene TRBJ2-1; 8 nucleotides agree with TRBD2. V was clipped by 4 bases and J by 9 bases; unmatched bases: 11. CDR1 and CDR2 from the germline V gene are SQVTM and ANQGSEA. The length of the CDR3 is 14 residues. CDR3 in amino acids: CSVGGPSGGVEQFF. The DNA of the CDR3 is TGCAGCGTTGGGGGGCCAAGCGGGGGCGTTGAGCAGTTCTTC.

CDR3 nucleotides: TGTGCCATCAGTGAGAGGGACAGGGCCCACGAGCAGTACTTC. This gives the protein CAISERDRAHEQYF. The chain carries TRBV10-3 and TRBJ2-7; 9 positions agree with TRBD1. The CDR3 runs 14 residues. Germline trimming cut 2 bases from V and 5 bases from J; bases unmatched to any gene: 4. Germline CDR1 ENHRY, CDR2 SYGVKD.

This clone occurred a few times. The V gene is TRBV4-1, the J gene TRBJ2-7; 10 positions match TRBD1. J gave up 3 bases and V 2 bases, and 4 bases lay outside the gene matches. The CDR3 is 15 residues long. From germline, CDR1 is MGHRA and CDR2 YSYEKL. In DNA form, the CDR3 reads TGCGCCAGCAGCCAACCAGGGACAGGGGTCTACGAGCAGTACTTC. Translation: CASSQPGTGVYEQYF.

The gene calls are TRBV18 and TRBJ2-7, with TRBD1 matching over 8 bases. CDR3 length equals 14 residues. Germline lookup yields CDR1 KGHSH and CDR2 LQKENI. J lost 2 bases, V lost 2 bases, and 2 bases had no gene match. The CDR3 protein is CASSPSDRAYEQYF. DNA of the CDR3: TGTGCCAGCTCACCATCGGACAGGGCCTACGAGCAGTACTTC.

The chain joins TRBV18 to TRBJ1-1; 11 positions agree with TRBD1. The germline V gene has CDR1 KGHSH and CDR2 LQKENI. This CDR3 has 17 residues. V lost 5 bases to trimming and J lost 0 bases; unmatched junction nucleotides: 8. The CDR3 DNA sequence: TGTGCCAGCTCATCGCGGACAGGGGGCCTCATGAACACTGAAGCTTTCTTT. It codes for CASSSRTGGLMNTEAFF.

The chain recombines TRBV19 with TRBJ1-5, with D maybe TRBD1 (6 bases). From germline, CDR1 is LNHDA and CDR2 SQIVND (reference sequence). V lost 6 bases and J lost 0, with 9 bases in between. The CDR3 runs to 14 residues. Here the CDR3 reads CASRPQGSNQPQHF. For the CDR3, the DNA is TGTGCCAGTAGGCCACAGGGTAGCAATCAGCCCCAGCATTTT.

CDR3 nucleotide sequence: TGTGCCAGCAGACAGGGACCTAATCTTGACAATGAGCAGTTCTTC. Its translation: CASRQGPNLDNEQFF. The chain links TRBV11-3 to TRBJ2-1; D is possibly TRBD1 (6 bases). V lost 6 bases and J 5 bases, leaving 17 bases between the germline ends. This CDR3 spans 15 amino acids. Looked up from germline, CDR1 is SGHNT and CDR2 is YENEEA.

In this sample, this clone turned up once. The rearrangement links TRBV6-5 to TRBJ2-1; 12 bases are a match to TRBD2. V lost 10 bases and J lost 6; bases outside the gene matches: 4. The V gene's germline CDR1 is MNHEY and CDR2 SVGAGI. The CDR3 sequence is 13 residues long. CDR3 residues: CAILAGGINEQFF. CDR3 nucleotide sequence: TGTGCCATCCTAGCGGGGGGGATCAATGAGCAGTTCTTC.

The chain carries TRBV9 and TRBJ1-2; 9 bases align to TRBD1. The CDR3 contains 17 residues. V lost 3 bases and J lost 1; bases outside the gene matches: 10. Germline CDR1 reads SGDLS; CDR2 reads YYNGEE. CDR3 loop: CASSAFLRTGVNYGYTF. CDR3 DNA: TGTGCCAGCAGCGCCTTTCTGAGGACAGGGGTTAACTATGGCTACACCTTC.

This clone has more than one count but fewer than ten. This chain uses TRBV7-9 with TRBJ2-5; 8 bases agree with TRBD2. Germline V CDR1 and CDR2: SEHNR, FQNEAQ (reference sequence). V lost 7 bases and J lost 4; bases outside the gene matches: 17. The CDR3 is 17 residues long. In DNA, the CDR3 is TGTGCCAGCACCAAACAGCCGGGGACTAGATTCGGAGAGACCCAGTACTTC. This gives the protein CASTKQPGTRFGETQYF. The full variable domain, with the rest looked up from reference TRBV7-9 and TRBJ2-5, is DTGVSQNPRHKITKRGQNVTFRCDPISEHNRLYWYRQTLGQGPEFLTYFQNEAQLEKSRLLSDRFSAERPKGSFSTLEIQRTEQGDSAMYLCASTKQPGTRFGETQYFGPGTRLLVL.

The chain couples TRBV30 to TRBJ1-5; TRBD1 agrees at 10 bases. J lost 9 bases, V lost 3 bases, and 8 bases had no gene match. This CDR3 contains 14 residues. Per the germline V gene, CDR1 is GTSNPN and CDR2 is SVGIG (reference sequence). Here the CDR3 DNA reads TGTGCCTGGAGCTCCGCGGGACAGGGGTCGCCCCAGCATTTT. This sequence encodes CAWSSAGQGSPQHF.

V usage is TRBV11-2 and J usage is TRBJ2-1; D is uncertain. CDR1 is SGHAT and CDR2 is FQNNGV in the germline V gene. This CDR3 has 16 amino acids. V was cut by 0 bases and J by 0 bases, with 9 bases left in between. The CDR3 bases are TGTGCCAGCAGCTTAGAGCGCCGAAGCTCCTACAATGAGCAGTTCTTC. This codes for CASSLERRSSYNEQFF.

The genes are TRBV11-2 and TRBJ2-1; TRBD1 matches 9 bases. This CDR3 is built from 15 residues. Germline V gives CDR1 SGHAT, CDR2 FQNNGV. The ends lost 6 bases at V and 8 bases at J; junction bases unmatched: 11. The CDR3 DNA sequence: TGTGCCAGCAGTCTCCAGACAGGGGGGATCGATGAGCAGTTCTTC. This encodes CASSLQTGGIDEQFF. The full variable domain, in which reference TRBV11-2 and TRBJ2-1 provide the parts outside the CDR3, is EAGVAQSPRYKIIEKRQSVAFWCNPISGHATLYWYQQILGQGPKLLIQFQNNGVVDDSQLPKDRFSAERLKGVDSTLKIQPAKLEDSAVYLCASSLQTGGIDEQFFGPGTRLTVL.

This clone was seen a few times. The rearrangement joins TRBV2 to TRBJ1-6, with TRBD1 matching over 7 bases. Per germline, CDR1 SNHLY and CDR2 FYNNEI. The CDR3 runs 16 residues. V was pared by 0 bases and J by 10 bases, with 9 bases of the junction left unmatched. For the CDR3, the DNA is TGTGCCAGCAGTGAAGCGCCAGGGGGGTCAGGATCACCCCTCCACTTT. Protein sequence: CASSEAPGGSGSPLHF.

V usage is TRBV6-6 and J usage is TRBJ1-5, with 8 bases that match TRBD1. Germline trimming cut 5 bases from V and 3 bases from J; bases unmatched to any gene: 6. This CDR3 spans 15 amino acids. Per germline, CDR1 MNHNY and CDR2 SVGAGI (reference sequence). As DNA, the CDR3 is TGTGCCAGCAGTGCGGGACAGGCGAACAATCAGCCCCAGCATTTT. It translates to CASSAGQANNQPQHF.

This chain joins TRBV27 and TRBJ1-1, with TRBD1 matching over 7 bases. Per germline, CDR1 MNHEY and CDR2 SMNVEV (reference sequence). This CDR3 has 14 residues. The V gene end was trimmed by 6 bases and the J gene end by 7 bases; junction bases not matched to a gene: 11. The CDR3 DNA reads as TGTGCCAGCAGCCTCCGGGACAGAAGGCGTGAAGCTTTCTTT. It is translated as CASSLRDRRREAFF.

The chain couples TRBV6-4 to TRBJ2-2, with 8 nucleotides matching TRBD2. Looked up from germline, CDR1 is MRHNA and CDR2 is SNTAGT. Trimming cost V 6 bases and J 7 bases; bases outside gene matches: 4. This CDR3 contains 13 residues. CDR3 residues: CASRQSGSGELFF. The CDR3 DNA reads TGTGCCAGCAGACAGAGCGGGAGCGGGGAGCTGTTTTTT.

The chain uses TRBV5-1 and TRBJ1-1; D possibly corresponds to TRBD1 (5 bases). Trimming cost V 0 bases and J 3 bases, with 6 bases left between them. The CDR3 runs to 13 residues. CDR1 and CDR2 from the germline V gene are SGHRS and YFSETQ. The CDR3 sequence: CASSLAGYTEAFF. CDR3 nucleotide sequence: TGCGCCAGCAGCTTGGCAGGGTACACTGAAGCTTTCTTT.

The chain couples TRBV30 to TRBJ2-7; D unclear. Trimming removed 2 bases from V and 4 bases from J, with 9 bases in between. CDR1 is GTSNPN and CDR2 is SVGIG in the germline V gene (reference sequence). The CDR3 is made up of 12 amino acids. The CDR3 nucleotides are TGTGCCTGGAGTCGTGTCTCTTACGAGCAGTACTTC. Its protein product is CAWSRVSYEQYF.

This clone was detected a few times. This chain joins TRBV3-1 (or the pseudogene TRBV3-2) and TRBJ2-7; TRBD1 might be the D (6 bases). The CDR3 runs to 13 residues. Germline V lookup: CDR1 LGHDT, CDR2 YNNKEL (reference sequence). The V end lost 2 bases, the J end lost 5 bases, and 10 bases lay between the germline ends. The CDR3 sequence is CASSQRTVHEQYF. The CDR3 DNA follows: TGTGCCAGCAGCCAACGGACAGTCCACGAGCAGTACTTC.

The rearrangement uses TRBV30 and TRBJ1-1, with D perhaps matching TRBD1 (6 bases). Trimming removed 2 bases at V and 4 bases at J, with 17 bases between. In germline, CDR1 is GTSNPN, CDR2 SVGIG (reference sequence). This CDR3 is built from 15 residues. CDR3 sequence reads: CAWSYLGQRSTEAFF. CDR3 nucleotide sequence: TGTGCCTGGAGTTACCTCGGACAGAGGAGCACTGAAGCTTTCTTT.

The rearrangement joins TRBV27 to TRBJ1-5; the match to TRBD1 covers 10 bases. The CDR3 is 14 amino acids. V lost 6 bases, J lost 6 bases, and 5 bases stayed unmatched. Germline V CDR1 and CDR2: MNHEY, SMNVEV (reference sequence). The CDR3 DNA sequence: TGTGCCAGCAGCTCGGACAGGGGGTCTCAGCCCCAGCATTTT. It yields the protein CASSSDRGSQPQHF.

The rearrangement uses TRBV15 and TRBJ1-1; TRBD1 matches at 7 bases. V lost 1 base, J lost 1 base, and 15 bases stayed unmatched. Germline CDR1 is LNHNV and CDR2 is YYDKDF (reference sequence). CDR3 size: 19 residues. CDR3 sequence (DNA): TGTGCCACCAGCAGAGTCCACAGGGGTACGGCGGTACAGAACACTGAAGCTTTCTTT. It codes for CATSRVHRGTAVQNTEAFF.

The gene calls are TRBV19 and TRBJ2-3; TRBD2 aligns across 12 bases. CDR1 is LNHDA, CDR2 SQIVND, per germline (reference sequence). The CDR3 is 15 residues long. The V segment lost 5 bases and the J segment 6 bases; nucleotides outside the gene matches: 6. In DNA, the CDR3 is TGTGCCAGTAGTTTCACTAGCGGGAGGCTGGATACGCAGTATTTT. Translation gives CASSFTSGRLDTQYF.

This clone has a handful of counts. This chain uses TRBV19 with TRBJ1-1; D not certain. V dropped 7 bases and J dropped 1 base, with 19 bases sitting between them. This CDR3 is built from 16 residues. The germline V gene encodes CDR1 LNHDA and CDR2 SQIVND (reference sequence). The CDR3 is CASKREGGSSNTEAFF. The CDR3 DNA reads as TGTGCCAGTAAGAGGGAGGGCGGCAGCTCGAACACTGAAGCTTTCTTT.

This chain joins TRBV2 and TRBJ1-5, with D unclear. The germline CDR1 and CDR2 sequences are SNHLY and FYNNEI. This CDR3 region has 15 residues. Trimming removed 4 bases at V and 3 bases at J, with 13 bases between. The CDR3 nucleotides are TGTGCCAGCAGTGTCGAGGGTGGGTTCAATCAGCCCCAGCATTTT. It codes for CASSVEGGFNQPQHF.